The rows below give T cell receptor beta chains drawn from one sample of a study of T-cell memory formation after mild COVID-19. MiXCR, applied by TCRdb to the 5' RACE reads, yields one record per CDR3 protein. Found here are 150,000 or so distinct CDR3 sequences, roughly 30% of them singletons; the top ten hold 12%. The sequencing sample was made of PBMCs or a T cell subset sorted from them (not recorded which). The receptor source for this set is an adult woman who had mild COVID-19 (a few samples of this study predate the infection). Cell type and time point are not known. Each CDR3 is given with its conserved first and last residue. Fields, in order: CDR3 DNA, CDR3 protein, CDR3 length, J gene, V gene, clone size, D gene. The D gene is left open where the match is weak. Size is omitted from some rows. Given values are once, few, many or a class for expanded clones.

TGTGCCAGCAGCAAAGGCGGGACAGACTACGAGCAGTACTTC | CASSKGGTDYEQYF | 14 | TRBJ2-7 | TRBV21-1 | few | NA
TGCGCCAGCAGCTTGGATCCAGGTTTGAGCTCTGGGGCCAACGTCCTGACTTTC | CASSLDPGLSSGANVLTF | 18 | TRBJ2-6 | TRBV5-1 | NA | NA
TGCGCCAGCAGCTCCCGGACAGGGGGCGCCGATGGCTACACCTTC | CASSSRTGGADGYTF | 15 | TRBJ1-2 | TRBV5-1 | NA | TRBD1
TGCAGCGTTGGTCCTAGCGGGAGCTCCTACGAGCAGTACTTC | CSVGPSGSSYEQYF | 14 | TRBJ2-7 | TRBV29-1 | few | TRBD2
TGTGCCAGCAGTGAGGACCTCTACCTCTACGAGCAGTACTTC | CASSEDLYLYEQYF | 14 | TRBJ2-7 | TRBV6-1 | NA | NA
TGCAGCGTTAACTACGGGGCGGGGGTCTTCCAAGAGACCCAGTACTTC | CSVNYGAGVFQETQYF | 16 | TRBJ2-5 | TRBV29-1 | NA | TRBD2
TGTGCCAGCAGTTCCGGGAGGCGCACAGATACGCAGTATTTT | CASSSGRRTDTQYF | 14 | TRBJ2-3 | TRBV28 | NA | TRBD2
TGTGCCAGCTCACCACCGGAGATGGTGAAGAACACTGAAGCTTTCTTT | CASSPPEMVKNTEAFF | 16 | TRBJ1-1 | TRBV18 | NA | NA
TGTGCCAGCAGTAGATCCGGGACTAGCCCGTTCTTC | CASSRSGTSPFF | 12 | TRBJ2-1 | TRBV6-1 | few | TRBD2
TGTGCCAGCAAAATAGGAGTAGGCTACACCTTC | CASKIGVGYTF | 11 | TRBJ1-2 | TRBV2 | NA | NA
TGTGCCAGCAGCCGTGGACTAGACCGGCAGTTCTTC | CASSRGLDRQFF | 12 | TRBJ2-1 | TRBV12-3/TRBV12-4 | few | TRBD2
TGTGCCAGCAGGGACCAGGTCACCAATGAGCAGTTCTTC | CASRDQVTNEQFF | 13 | TRBJ2-1 | TRBV12-3/TRBV12-4 | few | NA
TGTGCCAGCAGCTTAACTTACGGGAGCCAGATCGATACGCAGTATTTT | CASSLTYGSQIDTQYF | 16 | TRBJ2-3 | TRBV7-9 | few | NA
TGTGCCAGCAGCGGATGGTCAGGTAGCGGGCCACACACCGGGGAGCTGTTTTTT | CASSGWSGSGPHTGELFF | 18 | TRBJ2-2 | TRBV9 | once | TRBD2
TGTGCCTGGAATGCACCTGGATCACCCCTCCACTTT | CAWNAPGSPLHF | 12 | TRBJ1-6 | TRBV30 | NA | NA
TGTGCCAGCAGGGACAGGGGGCGCCCCTACGAGCAGTACTTC | CASRDRGRPYEQYF | 14 | TRBJ2-7 | TRBV28 | few | TRBD1